These T cell receptor beta chains were read from a single sample in a study of T cell responses to AZD1222 COVID-19 vaccine. Profiled with immunoSEQ multiplex PCR; TCRdb holds only in-frame clones, not every one. The table includes fewer than 90,000 clones, around 83% detected once. The sequencing here drew on peripheral blood, taken 28 days after the second AZD1222 dose. The receptor set was obtained from an adult who received the AZD1222 COVID-19 vaccine. Both conserved end residues are part of each CDR3. A D gene is named only where the DNA matches it firmly. Clone sizes are given selectively: once, few, many, or a class where the clone is expanded.

.	.	TRBJ2-1	TRBV7-2	11	TGTGCCAGCAGCTCAGCCAATGAGCAGTTCTTC	CASSSANEQFF
.	.	TRBJ1-6	TRBV6-5	14	TGTGCCAGCGGGAGTTCAGGGGATAATTCACCCCTCCACTTT	CASGSSGDNSPLHF
.	once	TRBJ2-7	TRBV18	13	TGTGCCAGCTCACTTCCCGGGACCTACGAGCAGTACTTC	CASSLPGTYEQYF
.	few	TRBJ1-2	TRBV9	14	TGTGCCAGCAGCCCTACGTACAGGGAGCGGGGCTACACCTTC	CASSPTYRERGYTF
.	.	TRBJ2-1	TRBV10-3	14	TGTGCCATCGCTTGGGGGAGCTCCTACAATGAGCAGTTCTTC	CAIAWGSSYNEQFF
.	.	TRBJ1-1	TRBV6-1	12	TGTGCCAGCAGTGAAGGGGGGTGGGAAGCTTTCTTT	CASSEGGWEAFF
.	.	TRBJ2-5	TRBV12-5	16	TGTGCTAGTGGTTTGTGGGCAGGGAATATTCCAGAGACCCAGTACTTC	CASGLWAGNIPETQYF
.	.	TRBJ2-7	TRBV7-2	15	TGTGCCAGCAGCTTAGCGCCCGGCGGCCCCTACGAGCAGTACTTC	CASSLAPGGPYEQYF
.	.	TRBJ1-3	TRBV4-2	13	TGTGCCAGCAGCCGAGGGACAGGAAACACCATATATTTT	CASSRGTGNTIYF
.	.	TRBJ1-2	TRBV6-5	15	TGTGCCAGCAGAACGGAGCGGGGGGCGCGCTATGGCTACACCTTC	CASRTERGARYGYTF
.	.	TRBJ1-5	TRBV6-5	13	TGTGCCTCTTCTAACCCACGGGATCAGCCCCAGCATTTT	CASSNPRDQPQHF
.	few	TRBJ1-3	TRBV30	14	TGTGCCTGGAGTTCGCATAACTCTGGAAACACCATATATTTT	CAWSSHNSGNTIYF
.	.	TRBJ2-7	TRBV6-5	14	TGTGCCAGCAGTTACTTAGGGGTTCCCTACGAGCAGTACTTC	CASSYLGVPYEQYF